A single sample gave rise to the 20 T cell receptor beta chains below, sequenced in a study of cytomegalovirus exposure and HLA in healthy donors (dated by TCRdb to about 2017). Preparation of the library involved the immunoSEQ multiplex PCR assay. For the multiplex PCR, a mixture combining 60 forward primers for TCR Vbeta segments and 13 reverse primers for TCR Jbeta segments was used. The immuneACCESS repertoire file appears here via TCRdb, limited to in-frame rearrangements. These files lack a portion of the clones; in checked studies, under half of the deficit traces to unresolved V genes, and the cause of the others is not known. Recorded for this sample are 140,000 to 150,000 clones; about 73% of them occurred a single time. The ten largest clones represent 2% to 2.5% of the sample. The sequencing sample was made of PBMCs. The receptors derive from a woman in her fifties or sixties in good health and CMV-seropositive.

V and J are TRBV5-1 and TRBJ2-3; 11 bases are a match to TRBD2. V dropped 4 bases and J dropped 0; count of bases not matched to a gene: 10. The CDR3 runs to 18 residues. Germline V CDR1 and CDR2: SGHRS, YFSETQ. In DNA, the CDR3 is TGCGCCAGCAGCCGGGGACTAGCGGAGGGGACTAGCACAGATACGCAGTATTTT. It specifies CASSRGLAEGTSTDTQYF. Full variable domain (remainder filled in from reference TRBV5-1 and TRBJ2-3): KAGVTQTPRYLIKTRGQQVTLSCSPISGHRSVSWYQQTPGQGLQFLFEYFSETQRNKGNFPGRFSGRQFSNSRSEMNVSTLELGDSALYLCASSRGLAEGTSTDTQYFGPGTRLTVL.

This clone showed up just once. The V and J genes are TRBV19 and TRBJ1-1, with 9 bases matching TRBD1. CDR3 length: 17 residues. The germline CDR1 and CDR2 sequences are LNHDA and SQIVND (reference sequence). With V trimmed by 5 bases and J by 0 bases, 10 bases remained unmatched. CDR3 sequence: CASSDSGTGRMNTEAFF. The CDR3 DNA reads as TGTGCCAGTAGTGATTCAGGGACAGGGCGCATGAACACTGAAGCTTTCTTT.

The chain uses TRBV7-9 and TRBJ1-2; possible D gene TRBD1, 5 bases. The V gene's germline CDR1 is SEHNR and CDR2 FQNEAQ (reference sequence). The V end was cut by 1 base, the J end by 4 bases, with 13 bases between. The CDR3 consists of 15 residues. CDR3 loop: CASSLGEGQFYGYTF. In DNA form, the CDR3 reads TGTGCCAGCAGCTTAGGGGAGGGGCAGTTCTATGGCTACACCTTC.

The chain recombines TRBV5-1 with TRBJ2-1; 11 bases line up with TRBD1. The V and J ends lost 4 bases and 9 bases, in that order; junction bases with no gene match: 6. CDR3 length equals 14 residues. Germline values: CDR1 SGHRS, CDR2 YFSETQ. CDR3 loop: CASSKGQGVGEQFF. Here the CDR3 DNA reads TGCGCCAGCAGCAAGGGACAGGGGGTCGGTGAGCAGTTCTTC.

The rearrangement joins TRBV5-1 to TRBJ1-1; D is perhaps TRBD1 (6 bases). The V gene lost 1 base and the J gene lost 6 bases, with 13 bases spanning the gap. This CDR3 contains 14 residues. In germline, CDR1 is SGHRS, CDR2 YFSETQ. The CDR3, as DNA: TGCGCCAGCAGCTTGAGGCAGGGGAGACCTGAAGCTTTCTTT. This codes for CASSLRQGRPEAFF.

The rearrangement uses TRBV6-1 and TRBJ2-7; TRBD2 agrees at 15 bases. Unmatched junction bases numbered 4, after V lost 8 bases and J lost 5 bases. Per the germline V gene, CDR1 is MNHNS and CDR2 is SASEGT. The CDR3 spans 14 residues. The CDR3 region has the DNA TGTGCCAGCGGGACTAGCGGGAGGTCCCACGAGCAGTACTTC. Translated: CASGTSGRSHEQYF.

The rearrangement links TRBV5-6 to TRBJ2-5, with D tentatively TRBD1 (5 bases). This CDR3 is 16 amino acids long. V was shortened by 0 bases and J by 1 base, with 13 bases between the two germline ends. Germline V CDR1 and CDR2: SGHDT, YYEEEE. Here the CDR3 reads CASSLGGKVLQETQYF. The CDR3 DNA follows: TGTGCCAGCAGCTTGGGGGGCAAGGTCCTCCAAGAGACCCAGTACTTC.

The count of this clone is one. The chain couples TRBV5-1 to TRBJ2-3; no firm D call. The CDR3 extends over 12 amino acids. The V gene lost 3 bases and the J gene lost 5 bases, with 7 bases spanning the gap. Germline loops: CDR1 SGHRS, CDR2 YFSETQ. The CDR3 sequence: CASSSTVDTQYF. DNA of the CDR3: TGCGCCAGCAGCTCTACCGTAGATACGCAGTATTTT.

Comment on this clone: The identical CDR3 is also encoded by other nucleotide sequences in the sample. The chain combines TRBV30 with TRBJ2-2, with TRBD1 as a possible D gene (5 bases). With 0 bases removed from V and 2 bases from J, the gap between germline ends came to 10 bases. The CDR3 extends over 15 amino acids. Germline-derived CDR1 and CDR2 are GTSNPN and SVGIG (reference sequence). In DNA, the CDR3 is TGTGCCTGGAGTGTACGAAGGGGTAACACCGGGGAGCTGTTTTTT. It specifies CAWSVRRGNTGELFF. Filled out from reference TRBV30 and TRBJ2-2, the complete variable domain reads SQTIHQWPATLVQPVGSPLSLECTVEGTSNPNLYWYRQAAGRGLQLLFYSVGIGQISSEVPQNLSASRPQDRQFILSSKKLLLSDSGFYLCAWSVRRGNTGELFFGEGSRLTVL.

This sequence joins TRBV7-8 and TRBJ2-6; TRBD2 matches 8 bases. V was clipped by 1 base and J by 1 base; unmatched bases: 3. The CDR3 sequence is 17 residues long. Germline-derived CDR1 and CDR2 are SGHVS and FQNEAQ. The CDR3 DNA sequence: TGTGCCAGCAGCTTAGTGGTAGCGGGATCTGGGGCCAACGTCCTGACTTTC. This translates into CASSLVVAGSGANVLTF.

This clone was picked up one time. This chain's CDR3 is CATSPRRGPENGYTF. The CDR3 DNA reads as TGTGCCACCAGTCCCCGGAGGGGGCCGGAGAATGGCTACACCTTC. The chain has TRBV15 and TRBJ1-2, with 7 bases fitting TRBD1. With V trimmed by 6 bases and J by 6 bases, 13 bases remained unmatched. Germline V gene sequence: CDR1 LNHNV, CDR2 YYDKDF (reference sequence). This CDR3 has 15 amino acids.

The CDR3 DNA reads TGTGCCAGCAGCTTCCGGGACTCTAACATTCAGTACTTC. This encodes CASSFRDSNIQYF. The chain recombines TRBV9 with TRBJ2-4, with a tentative D call TRBD2 (6 bases). V lost 4 bases and J lost 7, with 12 bases in between. The CDR3 is made up of 13 amino acids. Germline-derived CDR1 and CDR2 are SGDLS and YYNGEE.

The chain couples TRBV2 to TRBJ2-7; no clear D. Germline CDR1 and CDR2: SNHLY and FYNNEI. V was pared by 5 bases and J by 5 bases, with 10 bases between. The CDR3 is 12 amino acids. CDR3 DNA sequence: TGTGCCAGCAGTAGAGGCGGCGACGAGCAGTACTTC. Amino acids: CASSRGGDEQYF.

The J gene is TRBJ2-3, the V gene TRBV5-1; possible D gene TRBD2, 5 bases. V was pared by 6 bases and J by 3 bases, with 8 bases between. The germline gives CDR1 SGHRS, CDR2 YFSETQ. This CDR3 spans 12 amino acids. This CDR3 is CASKRDTDTQYF. The DNA of the CDR3 is TGCGCCAGCAAACGGGATACAGATACGCAGTATTTT.

The table lists this clone with a few counts. The chain has TRBV2 and TRBJ1-1; TRBD1 matches 8 bases. The ends lost 2 bases at V and 7 bases at J; junction bases unmatched: 9. Germline CDR1 SNHLY, CDR2 FYNNEI. This CDR3 has 15 residues. CDR3 loop: CASSEQGALGGEAFF. The CDR3 nucleotides are TGTGCCAGCAGTGAACAGGGGGCGTTGGGGGGTGAAGCTTTCTTT.

The chain uses TRBV6-1 and TRBJ2-7, with D unresolved. The CDR3 has 12 residues. V was cut by 8 bases and J by 1 base, with 9 bases left in between. CDR1 MNHNS and CDR2 SASEGT come from the germline V gene. The CDR3 sequence: CASSQASYEQYF. CDR3 nucleotide sequence: TGTGCCAGCTCGCAGGCTTCCTACGAGCAGTACTTC.

The chain links TRBV5-1 to TRBJ2-2; 9 bases are a match to TRBD1. CDR3 size: 16 residues. Germline CDR1 SGHRS, CDR2 YFSETQ. The V gene end was trimmed by 3 bases and the J gene end by 5 bases; junction bases not matched to a gene: 8. CDR3 amino acids: CASSSRDRVGTGELFF. Here the CDR3 DNA reads TGCGCCAGCAGCTCCCGGGACAGGGTCGGGACCGGGGAGCTGTTTTTT.

There are a few counts of this clone. The V gene is TRBV6-5, the J gene TRBJ1-1; D gene uncertain. Germline CDR1 is MNHEY and CDR2 is SVGAGI. With 10 bases removed from V and 7 bases from J, the gap between germline ends came to 19 bases. There are 13 residues in the CDR3. This CDR3 reads CATYRHSSFEAFF. The CDR3 coding sequence is TGTGCCACCTACCGTCACAGCTCATTTGAAGCTTTCTTT.

In its sample, this clone was seen a few times. CDR3 nucleotides: TGTGCCAGCAGGGGAGCCCCTTTGTACGAGCAGTACTTC. This translates into CASRGAPLYEQYF. V and J are TRBV28 and TRBJ2-7, with a weak D call TRBD2 (5 bases). V was cut by 6 bases and J by 4 bases, with 13 bases left in between. The germline gives CDR1 MDHEN, CDR2 SYDVKM. The CDR3 length is 13 residues.

V and J are TRBV11-2 and TRBJ1-1; 7 bases fit TRBD1. This CDR3 contains 15 residues. Trimming at V came to 5 bases and at J to 7 bases, leaving 13 bases not matched to a gene. Germline V lookup: CDR1 SGHAT, CDR2 FQNNGV. The CDR3 bases are TGTGCCAGCAGCCAACTCAGGACAGGCGTGGGTGAAGCTTTCTTT. Translated: CASSQLRTGVGEAFF.